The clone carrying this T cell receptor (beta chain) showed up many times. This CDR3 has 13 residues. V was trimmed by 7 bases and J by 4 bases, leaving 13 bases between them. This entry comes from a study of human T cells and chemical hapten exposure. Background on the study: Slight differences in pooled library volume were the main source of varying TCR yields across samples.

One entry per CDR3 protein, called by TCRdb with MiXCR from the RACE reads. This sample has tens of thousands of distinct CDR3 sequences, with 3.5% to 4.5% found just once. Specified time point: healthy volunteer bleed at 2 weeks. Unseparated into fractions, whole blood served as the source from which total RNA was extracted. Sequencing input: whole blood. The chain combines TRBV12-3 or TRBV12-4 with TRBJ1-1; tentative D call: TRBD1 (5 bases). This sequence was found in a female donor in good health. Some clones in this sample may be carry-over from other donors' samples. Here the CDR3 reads CASTLRVSTEAFF. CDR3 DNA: TGTGCCAGCACCCTCAGGGTGTCCACTGAAGCTTTCTTT.